This TCR beta chain was profiled in a study of identical twins. Study-wide points: For monozygotic twins, models underestimated out-of-frame TCR alpha sharing.

In the case of this clonotype: Its specificity is not known.

cDNA carried unique molecular identifiers, and a universal primer site was added by template switching. TCRdb re-called the 5' RACE reads through MiXCR, storing one row per CDR3 protein. Of 650,000 to 800,000 distinct CDR3 sequences in the sample, over 8.5% were seen once. The germline gives CDR1 SGHDN, CDR2 FVKESK. V lost 2 bases and J 5 bases, leaving 13 bases between the germline ends. The CDR3 is made up of 15 amino acids. These same data were also listed under a study on yellow fever vaccine responses in identical twins.

J is TRBJ2-1 and V is TRBV14; D remains ambiguous. The material sequenced was PBMCs. The receptor was isolated from a woman aged 18-30 years in good health. CDR3 coding DNA: TGTGCCAGCAGCCAACAAGCGACAAGAAACAATGAGCAGTTCTTC. It specifies CASSQQATRNNEQFF.